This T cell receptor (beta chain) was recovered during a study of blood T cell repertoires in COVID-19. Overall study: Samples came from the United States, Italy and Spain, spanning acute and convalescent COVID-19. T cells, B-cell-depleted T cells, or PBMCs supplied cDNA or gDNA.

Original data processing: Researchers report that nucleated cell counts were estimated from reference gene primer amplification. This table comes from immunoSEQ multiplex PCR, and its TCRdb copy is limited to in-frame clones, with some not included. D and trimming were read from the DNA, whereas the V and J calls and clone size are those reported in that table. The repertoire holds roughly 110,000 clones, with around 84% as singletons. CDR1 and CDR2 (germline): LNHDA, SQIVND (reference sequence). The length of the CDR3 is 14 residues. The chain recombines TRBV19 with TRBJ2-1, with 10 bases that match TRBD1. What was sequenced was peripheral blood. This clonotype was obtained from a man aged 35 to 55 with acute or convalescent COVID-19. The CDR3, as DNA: TGTGCTATTAGGGGAGGGACAGGGGCTAATGAGCAGTTCTTC. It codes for CAIRGGTGANEQFF. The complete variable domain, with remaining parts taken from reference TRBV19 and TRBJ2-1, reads DGGITQSPKYLFRKEGQNVTLSCEQNLNHDAMYWYRQDPGQGLRLIYYSQIVNDFQKGDIAEGYSVSREKKESFPLTVTSAQKNPTAFYLCAIRGGTGANEQFFGPGTRLTVL.